This TCR beta chain is drawn from a study of OX40 agonist ivuxolimab in advanced cancers. Whole-study context: It was ivuxolimab, an agonistic anti-OX40 (CD134) antibody, that patients were treated with. Two cutaneous melanoma patients and one hepatocellular carcinoma patient, three in all, had partial responses. Study-level results: CD8+ T cells (on average) carried more expanded clones than CD4+ T cells.

Method: immunoSEQ multiplex PCR; TCRdb's copy keeps in-frame clones and lacks some. The table lists roughly 73,000 clones, almost 90% of them singletons. A note on this clone: The antigen is unknown.

The CDR3 has 17 residues. V was cut by 5 bases and J by 1 base, with 17 bases left in between. Germline V gene data show CDR1 as SEHNR and CDR2 as FQNEAQ (reference sequence). The specimen comprised CD4+ or CD8+ T cells sorted from blood, sampled in a trial of the OX40 agonist ivuxolimab. The receptor was derived from an adult with an advanced solid tumor such as melanoma, head and neck, liver or kidney cancer. The chain has TRBV7-9 and TRBJ2-2, with D unclear. The CDR3 coding sequence is TGTGCCAGCAGCCCCCTAAGTGGTAGGGAGAACACCGGGGAGCTGTTTTTT. Residues: CASSPLSGRENTGELFF.